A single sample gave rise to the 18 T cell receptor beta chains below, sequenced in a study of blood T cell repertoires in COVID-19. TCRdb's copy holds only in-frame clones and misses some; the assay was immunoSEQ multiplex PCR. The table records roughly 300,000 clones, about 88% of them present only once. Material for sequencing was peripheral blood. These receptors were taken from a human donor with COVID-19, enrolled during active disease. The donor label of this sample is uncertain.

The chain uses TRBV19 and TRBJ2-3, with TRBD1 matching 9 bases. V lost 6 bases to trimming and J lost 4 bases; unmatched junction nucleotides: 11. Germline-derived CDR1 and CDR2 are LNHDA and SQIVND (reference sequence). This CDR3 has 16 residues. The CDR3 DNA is TGTGCCAGTAGGATTACAGGGGGCGCGTTTCCAGATACGCAGTATTTT. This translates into CASRITGGAFPDTQYF.

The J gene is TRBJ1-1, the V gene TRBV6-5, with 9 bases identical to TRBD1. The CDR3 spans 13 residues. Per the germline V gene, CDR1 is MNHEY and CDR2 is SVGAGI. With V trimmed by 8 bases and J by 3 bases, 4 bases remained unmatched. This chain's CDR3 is CASGRTGDTEAFF. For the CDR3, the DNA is TGTGCCAGCGGTCGGACAGGGGACACTGAAGCTTTCTTT.

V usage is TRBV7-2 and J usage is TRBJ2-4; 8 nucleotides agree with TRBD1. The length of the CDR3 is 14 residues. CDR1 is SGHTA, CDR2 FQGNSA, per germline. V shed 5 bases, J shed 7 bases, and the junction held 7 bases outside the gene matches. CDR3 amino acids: CASSPTGDGNIQYF. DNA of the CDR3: TGTGCCAGCAGCCCGACAGGGGACGGGAACATTCAGTACTTC.

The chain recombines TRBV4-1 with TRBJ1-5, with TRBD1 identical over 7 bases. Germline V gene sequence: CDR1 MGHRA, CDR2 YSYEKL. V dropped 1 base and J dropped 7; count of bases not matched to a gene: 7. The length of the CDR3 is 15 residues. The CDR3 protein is CASSQGTGLIQPQHF. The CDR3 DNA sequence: TGCGCCAGCAGCCAAGGGACAGGCCTTATCCAGCCCCAGCATTTT.

CDR3 sequence: CASSLRLRSYEQYF. In DNA form, the CDR3 reads TGTGCCAGCAGTCTCCGACTACGTTCCTACGAGCAGTACTTC. The chain links TRBV28 to TRBJ2-7, with D possibly TRBD2 on 5 matching bases. The germline gives CDR1 MDHEN, CDR2 SYDVKM. There are 14 residues in the CDR3. The V end was cut by 5 bases, the J end by 1 base, with 12 bases between.

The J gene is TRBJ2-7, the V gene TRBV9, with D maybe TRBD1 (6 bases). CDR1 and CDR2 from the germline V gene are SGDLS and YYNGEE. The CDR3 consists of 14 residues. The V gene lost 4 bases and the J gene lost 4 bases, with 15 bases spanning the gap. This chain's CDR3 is CASSSTQGGYEQYF. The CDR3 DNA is TGTGCCAGCAGCTCGACCCAAGGGGGTTACGAGCAGTACTTC.

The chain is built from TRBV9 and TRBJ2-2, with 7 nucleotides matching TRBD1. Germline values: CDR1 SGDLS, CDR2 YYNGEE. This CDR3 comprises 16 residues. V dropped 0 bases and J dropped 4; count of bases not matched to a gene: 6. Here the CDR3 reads CASSVGGGAFTGELFF. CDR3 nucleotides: TGTGCCAGCAGCGTAGGAGGGGGCGCGTTCACCGGGGAGCTGTTTTTT.

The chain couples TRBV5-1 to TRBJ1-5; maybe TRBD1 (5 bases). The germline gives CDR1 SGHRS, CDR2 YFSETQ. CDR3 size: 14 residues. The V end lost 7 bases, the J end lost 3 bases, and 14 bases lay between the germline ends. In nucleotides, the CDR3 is TGCGCCAGCTCCGCGGGGACCCTCAATCAGCCCCAGCATTTT. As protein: CASSAGTLNQPQHF.

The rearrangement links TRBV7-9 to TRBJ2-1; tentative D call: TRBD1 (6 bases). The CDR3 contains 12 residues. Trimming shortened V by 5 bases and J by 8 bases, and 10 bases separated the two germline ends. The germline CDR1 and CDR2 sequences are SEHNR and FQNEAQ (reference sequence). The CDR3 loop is CASSVQGHEQFF. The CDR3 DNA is TGTGCCAGCAGCGTACAGGGCCATGAGCAGTTCTTC.

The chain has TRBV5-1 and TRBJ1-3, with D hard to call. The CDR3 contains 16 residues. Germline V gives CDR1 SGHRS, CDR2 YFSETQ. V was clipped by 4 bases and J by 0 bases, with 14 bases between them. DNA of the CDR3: TGCGCCAGCAGCCCCTTGGCACCGGGCTCTGGAAACACCATATATTTT. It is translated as CASSPLAPGSGNTIYF.

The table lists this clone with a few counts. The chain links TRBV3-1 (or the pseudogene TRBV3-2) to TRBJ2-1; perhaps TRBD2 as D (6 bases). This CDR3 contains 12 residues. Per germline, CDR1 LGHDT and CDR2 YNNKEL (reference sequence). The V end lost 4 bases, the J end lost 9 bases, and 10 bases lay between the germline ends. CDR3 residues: CASSLSGGEQFF. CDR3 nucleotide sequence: TGTGCCAGCAGCCTATCCGGGGGTGAGCAGTTCTTC.

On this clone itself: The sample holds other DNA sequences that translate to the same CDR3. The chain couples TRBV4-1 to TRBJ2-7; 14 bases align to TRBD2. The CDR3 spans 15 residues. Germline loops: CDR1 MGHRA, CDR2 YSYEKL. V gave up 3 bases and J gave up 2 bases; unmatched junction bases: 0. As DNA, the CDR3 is TGCGCCAGCAGCCAGACTAGCGGGAGGGCCTACGAGCAGTACTTC. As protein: CASSQTSGRAYEQYF.

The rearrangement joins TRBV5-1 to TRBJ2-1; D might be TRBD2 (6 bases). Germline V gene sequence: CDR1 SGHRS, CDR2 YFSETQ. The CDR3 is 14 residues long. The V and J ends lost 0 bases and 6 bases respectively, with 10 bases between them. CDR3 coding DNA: TGCGCCAGCAGCTTGGGGACCGGGGGCAATGAGCAGTTCTTC. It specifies CASSLGTGGNEQFF.

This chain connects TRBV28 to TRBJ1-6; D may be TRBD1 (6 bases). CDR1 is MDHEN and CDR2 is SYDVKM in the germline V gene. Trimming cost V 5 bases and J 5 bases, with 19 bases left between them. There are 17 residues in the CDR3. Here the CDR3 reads CASSDDQGQGHNSPLHF. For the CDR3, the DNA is TGTGCCAGCAGTGACGACCAGGGGCAGGGCCATAATTCACCCCTCCACTTT.

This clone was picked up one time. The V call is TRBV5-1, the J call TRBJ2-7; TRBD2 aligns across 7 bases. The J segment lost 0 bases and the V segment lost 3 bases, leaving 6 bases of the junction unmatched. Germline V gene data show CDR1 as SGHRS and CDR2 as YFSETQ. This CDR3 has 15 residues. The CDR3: CASSWGEGSSYEQYF. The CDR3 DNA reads TGCGCCAGCAGCTGGGGGGAGGGAAGCTCCTACGAGCAGTACTTC.

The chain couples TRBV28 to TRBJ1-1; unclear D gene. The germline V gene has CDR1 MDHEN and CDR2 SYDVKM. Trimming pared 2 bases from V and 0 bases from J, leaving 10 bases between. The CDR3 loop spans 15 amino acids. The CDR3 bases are TGTGCCAGCAGTTTAGGGCCAGAGATGAACACTGAAGCTTTCTTT. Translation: CASSLGPEMNTEAFF.

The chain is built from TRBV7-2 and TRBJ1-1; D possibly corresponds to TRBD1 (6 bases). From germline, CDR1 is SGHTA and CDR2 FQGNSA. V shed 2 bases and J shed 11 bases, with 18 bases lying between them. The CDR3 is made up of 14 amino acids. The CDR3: CASSLSVRGGAAFF. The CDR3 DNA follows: TGTGCCAGCAGCTTAAGTGTTAGGGGGGGCGCCGCTTTCTTT.

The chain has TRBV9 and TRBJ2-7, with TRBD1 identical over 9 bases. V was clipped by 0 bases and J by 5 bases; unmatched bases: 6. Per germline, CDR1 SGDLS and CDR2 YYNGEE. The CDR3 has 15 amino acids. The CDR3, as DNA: TGTGCCAGCAGCGTAGGGCCGGGACAGGGTAACGAGCAGTACTTC. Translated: CASSVGPGQGNEQYF.